One and the same sample provided the 21 T cell receptor beta chains below, sequenced in a study of neurological immune-mediated disorders. TCRdb re-called the 5' RACE reads through MiXCR, storing one row per CDR3 protein. The sample includes approximately 50,000 distinct CDR3 sequences, around 4% of them seen just once. The sample was PBMCs. All receptors come from a man aged 30 to 45 with multiple sclerosis.

This clonotype was seen ten or more times. The chain recombines TRBV5-1 with TRBJ2-3, with D maybe TRBD2 (6 bases). This CDR3 spans 14 amino acids. Germline CDR1 is SGHRS and CDR2 is YFSETQ. The V end was cut by 7 bases, the J end by 2 bases, with 14 bases between. CDR3 nucleotide sequence: TGCGCCAGCGTCCAGGGAGGACCCACAGATACGCAGTATTTT. Translation gives CASVQGGPTDTQYF.

In its sample, this clonotype was seen many times. V and J are TRBV3-1 and TRBJ1-1; a weak D match, TRBD1 (6 bases). Germline lookup yields CDR1 LGHDT and CDR2 YNNKEL (reference sequence). The CDR3 contains 14 residues. Trimming removed 5 bases at V and 4 bases at J, with 14 bases between. The CDR3 DNA is TGTGCCAGCAGCGATGTAGGCAGGGGCACTGAAGCTTTCTTT. It translates to CASSDVGRGTEAFF.

This clonotype came up a few times. V gene TRBV28 combines with J gene TRBJ2-2, with D unclear. Trimming shortened V by 3 bases and J by 7 bases, and 6 bases separated the two germline ends. Germline loops: CDR1 MDHEN, CDR2 SYDVKM. The CDR3 contains 12 residues. CDR3 DNA sequence: TGTGCCAGCAGTTTGTGGGGCGGGGAGCTGTTTTTT. Translated: CASSLWGGELFF.

This clonotype came up many times. The gene calls are TRBV9 and TRBJ1-2; 7 nucleotides match TRBD1. The CDR3 is made up of 17 amino acids. The ends lost 0 bases at V and 6 bases at J; junction bases unmatched: 14. Germline V gene sequence: CDR1 SGDLS, CDR2 YYNGEE. The CDR3 region has the DNA TGTGCCAGCAGCGTAGGCTCGACAGGGCGATTGAGGGATGGCTACACCTTC. Protein product: CASSVGSTGRLRDGYTF.

The V gene is TRBV11-2, the J gene TRBJ2-1, with 8 bases aligning to TRBD1. Germline loops: CDR1 SGHAT, CDR2 FQNNGV. J lost 9 bases, V lost 5 bases, and 12 bases had no gene match. The CDR3 extends over 15 amino acids. CDR3 coding DNA: TGTGCCAGCAGCACCGGACAGGGAGTTAACGGTGAGCAGTTCTTC. Its translation: CASSTGQGVNGEQFF.

This clonotype was seen at least ten times. The CDR3 sequence: CASSPPGGYYEQYF. CDR3 DNA: TGTGCCAGCAGTCCGCCGGGAGGATACTACGAGCAGTACTTC. This chain connects TRBV28 to TRBJ2-7; 7 bases match TRBD2. The CDR3 extends over 14 amino acids. The germline CDR1 and CDR2 sequences are MDHEN and SYDVKM. V shed 5 bases, J shed 3 bases, and the junction held 7 bases outside the gene matches. The variable domain in full, with the rest retrieved from reference TRBV28 and TRBJ2-7, is DVKVTQSSRYLVKRTGEKVFLECVQDMDHENMFWYRQDPGLGLRLIYFSYDVKMKEKGDIPEGYSVSREKKERFSLILESASTNQTSMYLCASSPPGGYYEQYFGPGTRLTVT.

The chain recombines TRBV2 with TRBJ2-1; 7 bases agree with TRBD1. CDR3 length: 15 amino acids. The trim removed 6 bases at V and 5 bases at J, leaving 10 bases unmatched. CDR1 and CDR2 (germline): SNHLY, FYNNEI. CDR3 nucleotide sequence: TGTGCCAGCAGCGAACGACAGGGAATCGACAATGAGCAGTTCTTC. Amino acid sequence: CASSERQGIDNEQFF.

This clonotype occurred many times. The chain joins TRBV6-1 to TRBJ1-2; no clear D. CDR3 length equals 11 residues. Germline CDR1 and CDR2: MNHNS and SASEGT. Trimming shortened V by 5 bases and J by 12 bases, and 13 bases separated the two germline ends. CDR3 DNA: TGTGCCAGCAGTTTCCCCGGGTTAGACACCTTC. Protein sequence: CASSFPGLDTF.

Many counts were recorded for this clonotype. This sequence joins TRBV20-1 and TRBJ1-6, with D tentatively TRBD1 (6 bases). The CDR3 spans 15 residues. CDR1 and CDR2 (germline): DFQATT, SNEGSKA (reference sequence). Trimming removed 1 base from V and 7 bases from J, with 14 bases in between. CDR3 nucleotides: TGCAGTGCTAGAGCCCCCGGGGGGGCGAATTCACCCCTCCACTTT. It encodes CSARAPGGANSPLHF.

In its sample, this clonotype was seen many times. The V gene is TRBV3-1, the J gene TRBJ2-1, with TRBD1 matching 7 bases. Per germline, CDR1 LGHDT and CDR2 YNNKEL (reference sequence). J lost 5 bases, V lost 6 bases, and 7 bases had no gene match. This CDR3 contains 14 residues. The CDR3 is CASRDGQVHNEQFF. DNA of the CDR3: TGTGCCAGCAGGGACGGACAGGTCCACAATGAGCAGTTCTTC.

At least ten counts were recorded for this clonotype. The V gene is TRBV5-1, the J gene TRBJ2-5; the match to TRBD1 covers 10 bases. The CDR3 sequence is 17 residues long. In germline, CDR1 is SGHRS, CDR2 YFSETQ. Trimming took 6 bases from V and 5 from J; bases not matched to a gene: 16. CDR3 nucleotide sequence: TGCGCCAGCACCTCAATGTGGACAGGGGGTTCGATTGAGACCCAGTACTTC. Translating gives CASTSMWTGGSIETQYF.

This clonotype showed up many times. The DNA for the CDR3 is TGTGCCAGCAGTTTACGGGGTGCGCGGGGGGCGGAGACCCAGTACTTC. Encoded protein: CASSLRGARGAETQYF. The V gene is TRBV28, the J gene TRBJ2-5; 8 bases match TRBD2. Trimming removed 2 bases from V and 5 bases from J; junction bases left unmatched: 10. CDR1 and CDR2 from the germline V gene are MDHEN and SYDVKM. The CDR3 covers 16 residues.

This clonotype has at least ten counts. The J gene is TRBJ1-6, the V gene TRBV5-1; TRBD1 is a possible D gene (6 bases). The CDR3 contains 15 residues. Trimming left V 5 bases short and J 10 bases short, with 19 bases between. Germline-derived CDR1 and CDR2 are SGHRS and YFSETQ. The CDR3, as DNA: TGCGCCAGCAGGCCGGCACAGGGAGAAGGATCACCCCTCCACTTT. Amino acids: CASRPAQGEGSPLHF.

This clonotype was recorded many times. This rearrangement joins TRBV5-1 to TRBJ2-2; TRBD2 matches 15 bases. There are 19 residues in the CDR3. With V trimmed by 0 bases and J by 6 bases, 9 bases remained unmatched. Looked up from germline, CDR1 is SGHRS and CDR2 is YFSETQ. Here the CDR3 DNA reads TGCGCCAGCAGCTTGGCTGGGACTAGCGGGAGGTCGGGCGCCGGGGAGCTGTTTTTT. Protein sequence: CASSLAGTSGRSGAGELFF.

The sample holds a few counts of this clonotype. The CDR3, as DNA: TGTGCCAGCCGCCCCCGATTGGGGGCCTACGAGCAGTACTTC. Amino acids: CASRPRLGAYEQYF. This rearrangement joins TRBV2 to TRBJ2-7, with D perhaps assigned TRBD1 or TRBD2 (5 bases each). Trimming left V 8 bases short and J 2 bases short, with 16 bases between. The CDR3 extends over 14 amino acids. Germline V gives CDR1 SNHLY, CDR2 FYNNEI.

V and J are TRBV18 and TRBJ2-3, with a tentative D call TRBD1 (6 bases). Germline V lookup: CDR1 KGHSH, CDR2 LQKENI. The CDR3 spans 16 residues. With 2 bases removed from V and 3 bases from J, the gap between germline ends came to 15 bases. The DNA of the CDR3 is TGTGCCAGCTCACCAAGGGCAGGGGTCGGGACAGATACGCAGTATTTT. As protein: CASSPRAGVGTDTQYF.

This clonotype was seen repeatedly, ten times or more. The chain recombines TRBV9 with TRBJ2-1; possible D gene TRBD1, 5 bases. This CDR3 has 14 amino acids. Germline V CDR1 and CDR2: SGDLS, YYNGEE. The V end lost 4 bases, the J end lost 3 bases, and 11 bases lay between the germline ends. The CDR3 bases are TGTGCCAGCAGCACTCACGACAGCTACAATGAGCAGTTCTTC. Translated, it gives CASSTHDSYNEQFF.

This clonotype has at least ten counts. The chain employs TRBV28 and TRBJ1-2; D uncertain. Germline values: CDR1 MDHEN, CDR2 SYDVKM. This CDR3 is 13 amino acids long. V was cut by 6 bases and J by 9 bases, with 17 bases left in between. The CDR3 DNA reads as TGTGCCAGCAGCCCAACACCAGCTCAAAGCTACACCTTC. It specifies CASSPTPAQSYTF.

This clonotype is medium-sized (0.01 to 0.1%) within its sample. This chain uses TRBV6-5 with TRBJ2-1; 7 bases map to TRBD1. CDR3 length: 15 amino acids. Germline V CDR1 and CDR2: MNHEY, SVGAGI. The J segment lost 5 bases and the V segment lost 6 bases, leaving 10 bases of the junction unmatched. Here the CDR3 DNA reads TGTGCCAGCAGACTCGCACAGGGGTCGAACAATGAGCAGTTCTTC. This translates into CASRLAQGSNNEQFF.

This clonotype has ten or more counts. The chain uses TRBV20-1 and TRBJ2-7; D remains unclear. CDR1 and CDR2 (germline): DFQATT, SNEGSKA (reference sequence). V was shortened by 2 bases and J by 0 bases, with 11 bases between the two germline ends. This CDR3 contains 14 residues. The CDR3, as DNA: TGCAGTGCTAGACCCCCCCGCGGCTCCTACGAGCAGTACTTC. This translates into CSARPPRGSYEQYF.

This clonotype showed up many times. This chain connects TRBV4-1 to TRBJ2-2, with a tentative D call TRBD2 (5 bases). This CDR3 has 16 residues. V was cut by 3 bases and J by 8 bases, with 19 bases left in between. CDR1 and CDR2 (germline): MGHRA, YSYEKL. DNA for the CDR3: TGCGCCAGCAGCCATGACCCATTACGGGGTACAGGGGAGCTGTTTTTT. Translating it yields CASSHDPLRGTGELFF.